The 3 T cell receptor beta chains below all came from one sample that was sequenced in a study of blood T cell repertoires in COVID-19. Only in-frame clones appear in the TCRdb table, and some are missing; sequencing was by immunoSEQ multiplex PCR. The data show 350,000 to 450,000 clones, with roughly nine tenths seen just once and around 1.1% held by the top ten. Source material: PBMCs or T cells enriched from blood (not recorded which). The receptors were sampled from a man between 25 and 39 years old who had recovered from COVID-19.

This rearrangement joins TRBV14 to TRBJ2-5, with 7 bases that match TRBD2. Germline-derived CDR1 and CDR2 are SGHDN and FVKESK. The CDR3 runs 15 residues. Trimming removed 1 base from V and 4 bases from J; junction bases left unmatched: 6. The CDR3 DNA is TGTGCCAGCAGCCAAGTTTGGGGGGGAGGAGAGACCCAGTACTTC. This translates into CASSQVWGGGETQYF.

The chain joins TRBV19 to TRBJ2-5; TRBD1 might be the D (7 bases). Germline V gene lookup returns CDR1 LNHDA and CDR2 SQIVND (reference sequence). The CDR3 contains 14 residues. Between the trimmed V and J ends, which lost 4 bases and 5 bases, there was a span of 14 bases. DNA for the CDR3: TGTGCCAGTAGTAGACAGGGCCGGGGGGAGACCCAGTACTTC. The encoded protein is CASSRQGRGETQYF. Full variable domain (missing parts from reference TRBV19 and TRBJ2-5): DGGITQSPKYLFRKEGQNVTLSCEQNLNHDAMYWYRQDPGQGLRLIYYSQIVNDFQKGDIAEGYSVSREKKESFPLTVTSAQKNPTAFYLCASSRQGRGETQYFGPGTRLLVL.

The chain employs TRBV7-9 and TRBJ2-1, with 9 bases that match TRBD2. Looked up from germline, CDR1 is SEHNR and CDR2 is FQNEAQ (reference sequence). V dropped 5 bases and J dropped 6; count of bases not matched to a gene: 20. The CDR3 runs 19 residues. CDR3 residues: CASSTTSWGGRVMGNEQFF. The CDR3 DNA reads as TGTGCCAGCAGCACTACTAGCTGGGGCGGGAGGGTTATGGGCAATGAGCAGTTCTTC. Using reference TRBV7-9 and TRBJ2-1 for the parts outside the CDR3, the full variable domain is DTGVSQNPRHKITKRGQNVTFRCDPISEHNRLYWYRQTLGQGPEFLTYFQNEAQLEKSRLLSDRFSAERPKGSFSTLEIQRTEQGDSAMYLCASSTTSWGGRVMGNEQFFGPGTRLTVL.